This T cell receptor beta chain emerged from a study of shared clonotypes between healthy human individuals. The data were produced by immunoSEQ multiplex PCR, yet TCRdb's version contains in-frame clones alone and is incomplete. The table shows 730,000 or so clones, with 55% to 75% occurring only once. The CDR3 totals 16 residues. Trimming stripped 4 bases from V and 0 bases from J, with 14 bases between. CDR1 is SGHNT, CDR2 YYREEE, per germline (reference sequence). What was sequenced was memory CD4+ T cells sorted from blood. Subset meaning: CD45RA-negative fraction. This TCR came from a woman aged 25 to 45 in good health. The chain couples TRBV5-4 to TRBJ2-1; D gene unclear. This chain's CDR3 is CASSKDFPFSYNEQFF. In DNA, the CDR3 is TGTGCCAGCAGCAAGGATTTCCCGTTCTCCTACAATGAGCAGTTCTTC.